Below, 22 T cell receptor beta chains from the same sample are listed, as sequenced in a study of regulatory T cells in long-lasting Graves disease. Relying on iRepertoire HTBI primers and Arm-PCR of CDR3 regions, the team built TCR beta libraries. TCRdb passed the multiplex PCR reads through MiXCR, listing each CDR3 protein once. Of 400,000 or so distinct CDR3 sequences in the sample, less than 25% were seen once. Time point described: persistent/refractory GD, antithyroid drugs over 5 years with positive TRAb. The TCR library was prepared using RNA isolated from PBMCs. This specimen was peripheral blood mononuclear cells (PBMCs), taken when the disease was refractory, from a patient treated with antithyroid drugs. These receptors were taken from a female donor with Graves disease.

This clonotype came up a few times. V is TRBV6-1 and J is TRBJ2-7; D is perhaps TRBD2 (6 bases). Germline loops: CDR1 MNHNS, CDR2 SASEGT. CDR3 length equals 14 residues. V lost 7 bases to trimming and J lost 3 bases, with 16 bases between them. CDR3 region: CASKTGTPIYEQYF. Here the CDR3 DNA reads TGTGCCAGCAAGACCGGGACTCCGATCTACGAGCAGTACTTC.

This clonotype was counted ten times or more. This chain joins TRBV6-1 and TRBJ1-3; no clear D. The CDR3 loop spans 15 amino acids. Germline CDR1 MNHNS, CDR2 SASEGT. The V end was cut by 4 bases, the J end by 0 bases, with 10 bases between. The CDR3 protein is CASSGQVSSGNTIYF. The CDR3 bases are TGTGCCAGCAGTGGGCAGGTGTCCTCTGGAAACACCATATATTTT.

The rearrangement links TRBV5-1 to TRBJ2-7; the D is unclear. This CDR3 contains 13 residues. V was cut by 4 bases and J by 6 bases, with 14 bases left in between. The germline CDR1 and CDR2 sequences are SGHRS and YFSETQ. The CDR3 protein is CASSIDGGREQYF. The CDR3 nucleotides are TGCGCCAGCAGCATCGATGGTGGACGCGAGCAGTACTTC.

This clonotype was counted at least ten times. The chain employs TRBV28 and TRBJ2-7; 8 nucleotides align to TRBD2. The V and J ends lost 5 bases and 3 bases, in that order; junction bases with no gene match: 9. The CDR3 sequence is 15 residues long. The germline V gene encodes CDR1 MDHEN and CDR2 SYDVKM. CDR3 protein: CASSPTSGGLYEQYF. CDR3 sequence (DNA): TGTGCCAGCAGTCCTACTAGCGGAGGCCTCTACGAGCAGTACTTC.

The chain joins TRBV4-3 to TRBJ1-5; weak D call: TRBD1 (5 bases). Germline CDR1 reads LGHNA; CDR2 reads YSLEER. CDR3 size: 15 residues. Trimming took 0 bases from V and 3 from J, leaving 9 bases between them. For the CDR3, the DNA is TGCGCCAGCAGCCAAGACACCGGGGCCAATCAGCCCCAGCATTTT. Protein: CASSQDTGANQPQHF.

There are many counts of this clonotype. J is TRBJ2-5 and V is TRBV2; 10 bases are shared with TRBD2. Germline-derived CDR1 and CDR2 are SNHLY and FYNNEI. The CDR3 length is 15 residues. J lost 5 bases, V lost 3 bases, and 6 bases had no gene match. Here the CDR3 DNA reads TGTGCCAGCAGTGAGACTAGCGGGTGGTCGGAGACCCAGTACTTC. It encodes CASSETSGWSETQYF. Looking up the rest from reference TRBV2 and TRBJ2-5 gives the full variable domain: EPEVTQTPSHQVTQMGQEVILRCVPISNHLYFYWYRQILGQKVEFLVSFYNNEISEKSEIFDDQFSVERPDGSNFTLKIRSTKLEDSAMYFCASSETSGWSETQYFGPGTRLLVL.

This clonotype was recorded a few times. The chain couples TRBV29-1 to TRBJ1-2; maybe TRBD1 (5 bases). Per germline, CDR1 SQVTM and CDR2 ANQGSEA. The CDR3 is made up of 12 amino acids. V lost 6 bases, J lost 5 bases, and 13 bases lay in between. CDR3 in amino acids: CSVLDNGYGYTF. The CDR3 coding sequence is TGCAGCGTCCTGGACAATGGGTATGGCTACACCTTC. Variable domain in full (rest from reference TRBV29-1 and TRBJ1-2): SAVISQKPSRDICQRGTSLTIQCQVDSQVTMMFWYRQQPGQSLTLIATANQGSEATYESGFVIDKFPISRPNLTFSTLTVSNMSPEDSSIYLCSVLDNGYGYTFGSGTRLTVV.

This clonotype turned up a few times. V is TRBV6-1 and J is TRBJ2-7; TRBD2 is a possible D gene (5 bases). The CDR3 is made up of 14 amino acids. Trimming took 1 base from V and 1 from J, leaving 8 bases between them. Germline CDR1 and CDR2: MNHNS and SASEGT. The CDR3 here is CASSEEDWSYEQYF. The CDR3 DNA sequence: TGTGCCAGCAGTGAAGAGGACTGGTCCTACGAGCAGTACTTC.

This clonotype was seen repeatedly, ten times or more. This rearrangement joins TRBV2 to TRBJ2-1, with 8 bases lining up with TRBD1. CDR3 length: 14 residues. Unmatched junction bases numbered 4, after V lost 7 bases and J lost 2 bases. Germline CDR1 reads SNHLY; CDR2 reads FYNNEI. CDR3 residues: CASTDRVTYNEQFF. In DNA, the CDR3 is TGTGCCAGCACGGACAGGGTCACCTACAATGAGCAGTTCTTC.

This rearrangement joins TRBV9 to TRBJ2-2, with TRBD1 identical over 7 bases. This CDR3 has 16 residues. In germline, CDR1 is SGDLS, CDR2 YYNGEE. V was clipped by 0 bases and J by 1 base; unmatched bases: 3. This CDR3 is CASSVVAGGNTGELFF. CDR3 nucleotides: TGTGCCAGCAGCGTAGTTGCAGGGGGGAACACCGGGGAGCTGTTTTTT.

This clonotype was observed at least ten times. The V call is TRBV6-1, the J call TRBJ1-1, with D uncertain. Germline CDR1 MNHNS, CDR2 SASEGT. This CDR3 is built from 12 residues. Trimming pared 3 bases from V and 1 base from J, leaving 3 bases between. The CDR3 loop is CASSDWNTEAFF. For the CDR3, the DNA is TGTGCCAGCAGTGATTGGAACACTGAAGCTTTCTTT.

CDR3 protein: CSVGASEGNTIYF. CDR3 in DNA: TGCAGCGTTGGGGCCAGCGAAGGAAACACCATATATTTT. The genes are TRBV29-1 and TRBJ1-3; no clear D gene. The CDR3 totals 13 residues. CDR1 and CDR2 (germline): SQVTM, ANQGSEA. V dropped 4 bases and J dropped 4 bases, with 11 bases sitting between them.

This clonotype was found many times. The chain couples TRBV20-1 to TRBJ2-7, with D perhaps matching TRBD2 (5 bases). This CDR3 has 14 residues. In germline, CDR1 is DFQATT, CDR2 SNEGSKA (reference sequence). V was pared by 0 bases and J by 6 bases, with 15 bases between. The chain's CDR3 is CSARDHGVSGEQYF. DNA for the CDR3: TGCAGTGCTAGAGACCACGGGGTCTCCGGCGAGCAGTACTTC.

The rearrangement links TRBV20-1 to TRBJ1-6, with 9 bases that match TRBD1. CDR1 is DFQATT, CDR2 SNEGSKA, per germline (reference sequence). The CDR3 sequence is 13 residues long. The V gene end was trimmed by 6 bases and the J gene end by 7 bases; junction bases not matched to a gene: 4. The CDR3 region has the DNA TGCAGTGCGGGACAGGGTGGCAATTCACCCCTCCACTTT. The encoded protein is CSAGQGGNSPLHF.

The V call is TRBV6-5, the J call TRBJ2-7, with D perhaps matching TRBD1 (5 bases). The germline gives CDR1 MNHEY, CDR2 SVGAGI. Trimming took 0 bases from V and 0 from J, leaving 12 bases between them. The CDR3 has 16 amino acids. The CDR3 bases are TGTGCCAGCAGTTACTCTGGGGCTCCCAGCTCCTACGAGCAGTACTTC. Translated, it gives CASSYSGAPSSYEQYF.

This clonotype was detected only a few times. The chain has TRBV20-1 and TRBJ2-2, with D possibly being TRBD1 or TRBD2 (7 bases each). This CDR3 contains 16 residues. From germline, CDR1 is DFQATT and CDR2 SNEGSKA (reference sequence). V dropped 6 bases and J dropped 0 bases, with 17 bases sitting between them. As DNA, the CDR3 is TGCAGTGCCCCACCGGCAGGGGGGGCGAACACCGGGGAGCTGTTTTTT. It specifies CSAPPAGGANTGELFF.

This clonotype appeared a few times. CDR3 coding DNA: TGTGCCTGGAGTGTACTGGACACCGGGGAGCTGTTTTTT. Translation gives CAWSVLDTGELFF. The chain has TRBV30 and TRBJ2-2; the D is unclear. V dropped 0 bases and J dropped 3 bases, with 5 bases sitting between them. Looked up from germline, CDR1 is GTSNPN and CDR2 is SVGIG (reference sequence). The CDR3 consists of 13 residues.

This clonotype has a count of ten or more. The rearrangement joins TRBV20-1 to TRBJ1-6, with 9 bases matching TRBD1. J was trimmed by 9 bases and V by 4 bases; bases with no gene match: 7. The length of the CDR3 is 14 residues. Germline assignment: CDR1 DFQATT and CDR2 SNEGSKA (reference sequence). CDR3 protein: CSAKGQTGGSPLHF. In DNA form, the CDR3 reads TGCAGTGCTAAAGGTCAGACAGGGGGTTCACCCCTCCACTTT.

This clonotype was counted a few times. This sequence joins TRBV7-9 and TRBJ2-2; weak D call: TRBD2 (6 bases). The CDR3 is 16 amino acids. V shed 3 bases and J shed 0 bases, with 11 bases lying between them. Germline V gives CDR1 SEHNR, CDR2 FQNEAQ (reference sequence). The CDR3 DNA reads TGTGCCAGCAGCTTGGGGCTAGCGACGAACACCGGGGAGCTGTTTTTT. Translating it yields CASSLGLATNTGELFF.

This clonotype was observed at least ten times. The chain uses TRBV28 and TRBJ2-7; D gene ambiguous. The germline CDR1 and CDR2 sequences are MDHEN and SYDVKM. The ends were cut back, 6 bases at V and 3 bases at J, with 12 bases in the middle. The CDR3 runs to 13 residues. The CDR3 region has the DNA TGTGCCAGCAGGATCGGCACAAACTACGAGCAGTACTTC. This sequence encodes CASRIGTNYEQYF.

The J gene is TRBJ2-7, the V gene TRBV12-3 or TRBV12-4; the match to TRBD2 covers 12 bases. The CDR3 is made up of 20 amino acids. J gave up 9 bases and V 4 bases, and 25 bases lay outside the gene matches. The CDR3 protein is CASSSFSPTSGSALGTMQYF. In DNA, the CDR3 is TGTGCCAGCAGTTCCTTTAGTCCGACTAGCGGGAGCGCCCTGGGTACGATGCAGTACTTC.

This clonotype came up many times. This rearrangement joins TRBV6-1 to TRBJ1-2; D not certain. The CDR3 runs to 13 residues. V was pared by 6 bases and J by 8 bases, with 16 bases between. Germline V gene lookup returns CDR1 MNHNS and CDR2 SASEGT. The CDR3 nucleotides are TGTGCCAGCAGCGCCCTGGCAGCCGGGGGCTACACCTTC. Encoded protein: CASSALAAGGYTF.